Listed here are 25 T cell receptor beta chains from one sample, sequenced in a study of blood T cell repertoires in COVID-19. The protocol was immunoSEQ multiplex PCR, while the TCRdb copy is restricted to in-frame clones and leaves out a portion. The sample has about 330,000 clones, 86% seen once; the top ten hold 1.5% to 2%. The material sequenced was peripheral blood. The origin of the receptors is a woman aged 50 to 65 with acute or convalescent COVID-19.

This rearrangement joins TRBV19 to TRBJ1-1; a weak D match, TRBD1 (5 bases). V was clipped by 3 bases and J by 4 bases, with 9 bases between them. The V gene's germline CDR1 is LNHDA and CDR2 SQIVND (reference sequence). CDR3 size: 13 residues. The CDR3 is CASSMEGLTEAFF. The CDR3 coding sequence is TGTGCCAGTAGTATGGAGGGGCTCACTGAAGCTTTCTTT. Filled out from reference TRBV19 and TRBJ1-1, the complete variable domain reads DGGITQSPKYLFRKEGQNVTLSCEQNLNHDAMYWYRQDPGQGLRLIYYSQIVNDFQKGDIAEGYSVSREKKESFPLTVTSAQKNPTAFYLCASSMEGLTEAFFGQGTRLTVV.

The V call is TRBV6-5, the J call TRBJ2-3; D gene uncertain. The CDR3 contains 13 residues. CDR1 MNHEY and CDR2 SVGAGI come from the germline V gene. V was clipped by 2 bases and J by 4 bases, with 7 bases between them. The CDR3 DNA reads as TGTGCCAGCAGTTACCAGCGCGCAGATACGCAGTATTTT. It encodes CASSYQRADTQYF.

About this clone: In the same sample, other DNA sequences code for this CDR3. V gene TRBV5-1 combines with J gene TRBJ2-3; D ambiguous. From germline, CDR1 is SGHRS and CDR2 YFSETQ. V shed 2 bases and J shed 1 base, with 5 bases lying between them. The CDR3 has 13 residues. The DNA for the CDR3 is TGCGCCAGCAGCTTCCCGGGCACAGATACGCAGTATTTT. This translates into CASSFPGTDTQYF.

The chain links TRBV27 to TRBJ2-3; no reliable D call. Trimming removed 7 bases at V and 0 bases at J, with 8 bases between. Per the germline V gene, CDR1 is MNHEY and CDR2 is SMNVEV (reference sequence). This CDR3 spans 13 amino acids. The CDR3 sequence is CASTPLSTDTQYF. For the CDR3, the DNA is TGTGCCAGCACTCCCCTGAGCACAGATACGCAGTATTTT.

The chain recombines TRBV7-8 with TRBJ1-2, with 10 bases fitting TRBD1. V trimming: 3 bases; J trimming: 6 bases; junction bases outside the gene matches: 4. CDR1 is SGHVS, CDR2 FQNEAQ, per germline. The CDR3 contains 14 residues. The CDR3 bases are TGTGCCAGCAGCTTGATGGGGACAGGGGATGGCTACACCTTC. Its translation is CASSLMGTGDGYTF.

This clone has only a few counts. The chain couples TRBV28 to TRBJ2-3, with 8 bases identical to TRBD1. CDR1 MDHEN and CDR2 SYDVKM come from the germline V gene. The CDR3 has 14 residues. V dropped 4 bases and J dropped 4; count of bases not matched to a gene: 4. For the CDR3, the DNA is TGTGCCAGCAGTTATCAGGGGGCGGCAGATACGCAGTATTTT. This gives the protein CASSYQGAADTQYF.

This clone has a single count. The rearrangement uses TRBV27 and TRBJ2-7; 9 nucleotides line up with TRBD2. V was pared by 7 bases and J by 2 bases, with 12 bases of the junction left unmatched. The CDR3 spans 16 residues. CDR1 MNHEY and CDR2 SMNVEV come from the germline V gene (reference sequence). This CDR3 is CASTRLAGVLPYEQYF. In DNA, the CDR3 is TGTGCCAGCACCCGTTTAGCGGGAGTCTTACCCTACGAGCAGTACTTC.

The gene calls are TRBV21-1 and TRBJ2-3; whether TRBD1, the table's D call, matches the DNA was not checked. TRBV21-1 is given as a pseudogene. The CDR3 is 15 amino acids. The CDR3 DNA reads as TGTGCCAGCAGCAAACCGGGACAGCAAACAGATACGCAGTATTTT. As protein: CASSKPGQQTDTQYF.

CDR3 nucleotide sequence: TGTGCCAGCAGCCAAGGACGGGAGGGCCCCTACGAGCAGTACTTC. This gives the protein CASSQGREGPYEQYF. The rearrangement joins TRBV4-2 to TRBJ2-7; 8 bases are shared with TRBD2. Germline trimming cut 1 base from V and 2 bases from J; bases unmatched to any gene: 4. This CDR3 is 15 amino acids long. Germline CDR1 is LGHNA and CDR2 is YNFKEQ.

The chain has TRBV6-6 and TRBJ2-7; D unclear. The CDR3 is 13 residues long. In germline, CDR1 is MNHNY, CDR2 SVGAGI (reference sequence). V gave up 2 bases and J gave up 4 bases, with 9 bases separating them. CDR3 in DNA: TGTGCCAGCAGTTACGGGTTAGCTTACGAGCAGTACTTC. Translating it yields CASSYGLAYEQYF.

The chain uses TRBV5-4 and TRBJ2-3; tentative D call: TRBD2 (5 bases). Between the trimmed V and J ends, which lost 3 bases and 1 base, there was a span of 9 bases. Germline V gene data show CDR1 as SGHNT and CDR2 as YYREEE (reference sequence). The CDR3 is 14 amino acids. CDR3 DNA: TGTGCCAGCAGCTCCGCAGCGGGCACAGATACGCAGTATTTT. It codes for CASSSAAGTDTQYF.

The V gene is TRBV28, the J gene TRBJ2-7; maybe TRBD1 (6 bases). Looked up from germline, CDR1 is MDHEN and CDR2 is SYDVKM. Trimming removed 6 bases at V and 1 base at J, with 13 bases between. CDR3 length: 14 residues. This CDR3 reads CASRQGTQSYEQYF. CDR3 DNA: TGTGCCAGCAGGCAGGGGACGCAATCCTACGAGCAGTACTTC. The full variable domain, in which reference TRBV28 and TRBJ2-7 provide the parts outside the CDR3, is DVKVTQSSRYLVKRTGEKVFLECVQDMDHENMFWYRQDPGLGLRLIYFSYDVKMKEKGDIPEGYSVSREKKERFSLILESASTNQTSMYLCASRQGTQSYEQYFGPGTRLTVT.

DNA of the CDR3: TGTGCCAGCTCACGAGACTCTGGAAACACCATATATTTT. Its protein product is CASSRDSGNTIYF. The genes are TRBV18 and TRBJ1-3; D remains unclear. The germline V and J ends were trimmed by 4 bases and 0 bases, with 4 bases remaining between them. The germline V gene encodes CDR1 KGHSH and CDR2 LQKENI. This CDR3 is 13 amino acids long.

The CDR3 protein is CASSLFGTPVDSPLHF. CDR3 nucleotides: TGCGCCAGCAGCTTGTTCGGGACACCAGTAGATTCACCCCTCCACTTT. The chain uses TRBV5-1 and TRBJ1-6; D may be TRBD1 (6 bases). Trimming shortened V by 1 base and J by 8 bases, and 16 bases separated the two germline ends. The CDR3 runs 16 residues. Germline CDR1 is SGHRS and CDR2 is YFSETQ.

The rearrangement uses TRBV11-3 and TRBJ2-1; perhaps TRBD2 as D (5 bases). This CDR3 has 12 residues. Germline V gene sequence: CDR1 SGHNT, CDR2 YENEEA. The V gene lost 0 bases and the J gene lost 10 bases, with 7 bases spanning the gap. CDR3 DNA: TGTGCCAGCAGCTTAGAAGGGAGAGAGCAGTTCTTC. It encodes CASSLEGREQFF.

The rearrangement uses TRBV24-1 and TRBJ2-2, with 7 bases fitting TRBD2. The CDR3 is made up of 20 amino acids. CDR1 is KGHDR, CDR2 SFDVKD, per germline. Trimming cost V 3 bases and J 2 bases; bases outside gene matches: 17. CDR3: CATSDAPWGGRGYNTGELFF. DNA for the CDR3: TGTGCCACCAGTGATGCACCCTGGGGGGGAAGGGGATACAACACCGGGGAGCTGTTTTTT.

The chain links TRBV28 to TRBJ1-5, with 7 bases matching TRBD1. This CDR3 is built from 15 residues. Germline assignment: CDR1 MDHEN and CDR2 SYDVKM. Unmatched junction bases numbered 8, after V lost 3 bases and J lost 6 bases. The CDR3 coding sequence is TGTGCCAGCAGTTTCCGGGACAGAAGTTTTCAGCCCCAGCATTTT. Encoded protein: CASSFRDRSFQPQHF.

V usage is TRBV10-2 and J usage is TRBJ2-1; TRBD2 agrees at 14 bases. The trim removed 7 bases at V and 10 bases at J, leaving 3 bases unmatched. Germline values: CDR1 WSHSY, CDR2 SAAADI. This CDR3 comprises 13 residues. This CDR3 is CASKGLAGDEQFF. Here the CDR3 DNA reads TGCGCCAGCAAGGGACTAGCGGGAGACGAGCAGTTCTTC.

The chain links TRBV27 to TRBJ1-4; TRBD1 matches at 7 bases. There are 16 residues in the CDR3. Germline trimming cut 3 bases from V and 1 base from J; bases unmatched to any gene: 5. In germline, CDR1 is MNHEY, CDR2 SMNVEV (reference sequence). The CDR3 bases are TGTGCCAGCAGTTTGAGACACAGGGGAACTAATGAAAAACTGTTTTTT. Translated: CASSLRHRGTNEKLFF.

The chain joins TRBV28 to TRBJ1-4; 9 nucleotides agree with TRBD1. The CDR3 contains 15 residues. CDR1 is MDHEN, CDR2 SYDVKM, per germline. With 4 bases clipped from V and 3 bases from J, the junction kept 3 bases outside the gene matches. The CDR3 nucleotides are TGTGCCAGCAGTTCCCGACAGGGGGCTAATGAAAAACTGTTTTTT. It codes for CASSSRQGANEKLFF.

The chain has TRBV15 and TRBJ2-3, with D maybe TRBD2 (6 bases). Per the germline V gene, CDR1 is LNHNV and CDR2 is YYDKDF (reference sequence). Trimming pared 5 bases from V and 0 bases from J, leaving 18 bases between. The CDR3 loop spans 17 amino acids. CDR3 nucleotides: TGTGCCACCAGCCGTACCGGGACTTATGCTAGCACAGATACGCAGTATTTT. Its protein product is CATSRTGTYASTDTQYF. Drawing the rest from reference TRBV15 and TRBJ2-3, the complete variable domain is DAMVIQNPRYQVTQFGKPVTLSCSQTLNHNVMYWYQQKSSQAPKLLFHYYDKDFNNEADTPDNFQSRRPNTSFCFLDIRSPGLGDTAMYLCATSRTGTYASTDTQYFGPGTRLTVL.

The chain has TRBV7-9 and TRBJ1-5, with a possible D match to TRBD1 (5 bases). This CDR3 region has 15 residues. Trimming cost V 2 bases and J 1 base, with 9 bases left between them. CDR1 is SEHNR, CDR2 FQNEAQ, per germline (reference sequence). Here the CDR3 DNA reads TGTGCCAGCAGCTTATCGGGGGTAAGCAATCAGCCCCAGCATTTT. Its translation is CASSLSGVSNQPQHF.

This sequence joins TRBV28 and TRBJ1-4; unclear D gene. CDR3 length: 14 residues. Trimming removed 3 bases from V and 4 bases from J, with 9 bases in between. The germline CDR1 and CDR2 sequences are MDHEN and SYDVKM. The CDR3 spells CASSLVGVNEKLFF. As DNA, the CDR3 is TGTGCCAGCAGTTTGGTCGGGGTTAATGAAAAACTGTTTTTT.

The V gene is TRBV3-1 (or the pseudogene TRBV3-2), the J gene TRBJ1-4, with a tentative D call TRBD1 (5 bases). The germline V and J ends were trimmed by 4 bases and 8 bases, with 14 bases remaining between them. This CDR3 spans 14 amino acids. Germline V gene sequence: CDR1 LGHDT, CDR2 YNNKEL (reference sequence). The CDR3 is CASSLTPHREKLFF. In nucleotides, the CDR3 is TGTGCCAGCAGCCTGACCCCTCACAGGGAAAAACTGTTTTTT.

The chain couples TRBV2 to TRBJ2-2, with 8 bases lining up with TRBD1. The CDR3 loop spans 15 amino acids. V shed 8 bases and J 6 bases; nucleotides not matched to a gene: 11. Germline-derived CDR1 and CDR2 are SNHLY and FYNNEI. CDR3 sequence: CASGRTGKTAGELFF. As DNA, the CDR3 is TGTGCCAGCGGCCGGACAGGGAAGACGGCCGGGGAGCTGTTTTTT.